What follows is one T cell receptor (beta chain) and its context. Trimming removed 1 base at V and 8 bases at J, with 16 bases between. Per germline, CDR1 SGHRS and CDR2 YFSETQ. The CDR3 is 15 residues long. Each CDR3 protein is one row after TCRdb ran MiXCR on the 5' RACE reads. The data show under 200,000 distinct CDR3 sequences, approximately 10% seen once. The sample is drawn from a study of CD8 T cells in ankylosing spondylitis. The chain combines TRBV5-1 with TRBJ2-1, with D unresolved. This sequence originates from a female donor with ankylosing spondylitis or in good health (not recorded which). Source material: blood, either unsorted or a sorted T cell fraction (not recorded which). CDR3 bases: TGCGCCAGCAGCTTGCGGCTAACCGTTACGGATGAGCAGTTCTTC. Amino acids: CASSLRLTVTDEQFF.